The 8 T cell receptor beta chains below all came from one sample that was sequenced in a study of tumor-infiltrating lymphocytes in oesophageal squamous cell carcinoma. TCRdb reanalysed the PCR reads using MiXCR and keeps one entry per CDR3 protein. The table lists roughly 17,000 distinct CDR3 sequences, 45% to 50% of them singletons. Specimen: esophageal tumor tissue. These receptors came from a male donor with esophageal squamous cell carcinoma.

Sample share makes this clonotype medium-sized. The chain employs TRBV6-1 and TRBJ2-1; unclear D gene. The CDR3 is 14 residues long. Trimming removed 5 bases from V and 4 bases from J, with 12 bases in between. Germline V gene data show CDR1 as MNHNS and CDR2 as SASEGT. The CDR3 spells CASSSVTEYNEQFF. CDR3 DNA sequence: TGTGCCAGCAGTTCCGTGACGGAATACAATGAGCAGTTCTTC.

The chain employs TRBV12-5 and TRBJ2-7; possibly TRBD1 for D (5 bases). Judging by the DNA end, TRBJ1-2 fits better; the J call may be wrong. Germline V gene sequence: CDR1 LGHNT, CDR2 FRNRAP. The CDR3 spans 13 residues. The CDR3 nucleotides are TGTGCTAGTGGCTTAGGCGGGGGTCGGGGCTACACCTTC. Protein sequence: CASGLGGGRGYTF.

The V call is TRBV11-3, the J call TRBJ2-1, with a tentative D call TRBD2 (5 bases). V was clipped by 7 bases and J by 2 bases, with 9 bases between them. This CDR3 has 13 amino acids. Germline-derived CDR1 and CDR2 are SGHNT and YENEEA. This CDR3 reads CASTRAAYNEQFF. The CDR3 nucleotides are TGTGCCAGCACGCGGGCGGCCTACAATGAGCAGTTCTTC.

The chain joins TRBV9 to TRBJ2-2, with 9 bases identical to TRBD1. Germline V gene sequence: CDR1 SGDLS, CDR2 YYNGEE. The CDR3 loop spans 16 amino acids. After removal of 0 bases from V and 6 bases from J, the junction contained 6 bases not matched to a gene. CDR3 sequence reads: CASSVAPGQGPGELFF. In DNA form, the CDR3 reads TGTGCCAGCAGCGTAGCTCCGGGACAGGGCCCCGGGGAGCTGTTTTTT.

This clonotype was recorded many times. A much larger clone sits a single nucleotide away, making a read error possible. The rearrangement uses TRBV12-3 or TRBV12-4 and TRBJ2-3, with a tentative D call TRBD2 (5 bases). Between the trimmed V and J ends, which lost 2 bases and 14 bases, there was a span of 14 bases. The CDR3 runs 12 residues. CDR3 loop: CASSLNTGELYF. CDR3 nucleotides: TGTGCCAGCAGTTTAAACACCGGGGAGCTGTATTTT.

This clonotype is classed as large. The chain has TRBV7-3 and TRBJ2-3; weak D call: TRBD2 (6 bases). The V gene's germline CDR1 is SGHTA and CDR2 FQGTGA. This CDR3 region has 15 residues. The V end was cut by 1 base, the J end by 4 bases, with 12 bases between. Written as DNA, the CDR3 is TGTGCCAGCAGCTTAATCGGCGGGAAGGCAGATACGCAGTATTTT. It codes for CASSLIGGKADTQYF.

This clonotype was picked up a small number of times. The final CDR3 position lacks the conserved phenylalanine or tryptophan, pointing to a likely read error. The DNA is omitted, as the CDR3 cannot be located on it reliably, and the CDR3 follows TCRdb's listing. This chain joins TRBV7-3 and TRBJ1-1. From germline, CDR1 is SGHTA and CDR2 FQGTGA. The CDR3 is 9 residues long, counting both termini. CDR3 loop: CASSPTGGQ.

The chain carries TRBV7-6 and TRBJ2-1; TRBD1 agrees at 8 bases. The J call is in doubt because the DNA end fits TRBJ2-7 better. Per germline, CDR1 SGHVS and CDR2 FNYEAQ. The CDR3 is 14 residues long. The DNA of the CDR3 is TGTGCCAGCAGCTTATTACAGGGGGCCTACGAGCAGTACTTC. It encodes CASSLLQGAYEQYF.